This T cell receptor (beta chain) was found in a study of shared clonotypes between healthy human individuals. Findings of the study overall: Memory subsets generally showed smaller estimated richness than naive subsets did. About 5% was the fraction of naive CD4 clonotypes found shared across a handful of donors.

Assay used: immunoSEQ multiplex PCR; TCRdb lists only in-frame clones, some missing. The data hold about a million clones, with over 60% observed a single time. Germline CDR1 is SNHLY and CDR2 is FYNNEI. CDR3 length equals 16 residues. Germline trimming cut 4 bases from V and 0 bases from J; bases unmatched to any gene: 3. Those who donated were healthy HIV-negative adults, with no recent acute infections or vaccinations reported. Splitting of CD4+ cells produced CD45RA+ naive and CD45RA-negative memory subsets. As concerns this clone: Antigen specificity is unknown.

This chain joins TRBV2 and TRBJ2-6; TRBD1 matches at 7 bases. Sequencing used memory CD4+ T cells sorted from blood. Regarding subset: CD45RA-negative fraction. The receptor comes from a man aged 18 to 30 in good health. This chain's CDR3 is CASSGQGSSGANVLTF. DNA for the CDR3: TGTGCCAGCAGTGGACAGGGAAGCTCTGGGGCCAACGTCCTGACTTTC.